This entry concerns a single T cell receptor (beta chain). Only in-frame clones appear in the TCRdb table, and some are missing; sequencing was by immunoSEQ multiplex PCR. The sample consists of over 90,000 clones, about 90% of them appearing once. The germline V gene has CDR1 KGHSH and CDR2 LQKENI. This CDR3 comprises 15 residues. V gave up 3 bases and J gave up 7 bases; unmatched junction bases: 9. These data are taken from a study of control samples from healthy donors and cancer patients. Input material: blood. This TCR was sampled from a woman younger than 35 in good health. V usage is TRBV18 and J usage is TRBJ1-5; 7 bases match TRBD1. The CDR3 DNA is TGTGCCAGCTCACCTGCCCGAGGGGGCAGGCAGCCCCAGCATTTT. This codes for CASSPARGGRQPQHF.